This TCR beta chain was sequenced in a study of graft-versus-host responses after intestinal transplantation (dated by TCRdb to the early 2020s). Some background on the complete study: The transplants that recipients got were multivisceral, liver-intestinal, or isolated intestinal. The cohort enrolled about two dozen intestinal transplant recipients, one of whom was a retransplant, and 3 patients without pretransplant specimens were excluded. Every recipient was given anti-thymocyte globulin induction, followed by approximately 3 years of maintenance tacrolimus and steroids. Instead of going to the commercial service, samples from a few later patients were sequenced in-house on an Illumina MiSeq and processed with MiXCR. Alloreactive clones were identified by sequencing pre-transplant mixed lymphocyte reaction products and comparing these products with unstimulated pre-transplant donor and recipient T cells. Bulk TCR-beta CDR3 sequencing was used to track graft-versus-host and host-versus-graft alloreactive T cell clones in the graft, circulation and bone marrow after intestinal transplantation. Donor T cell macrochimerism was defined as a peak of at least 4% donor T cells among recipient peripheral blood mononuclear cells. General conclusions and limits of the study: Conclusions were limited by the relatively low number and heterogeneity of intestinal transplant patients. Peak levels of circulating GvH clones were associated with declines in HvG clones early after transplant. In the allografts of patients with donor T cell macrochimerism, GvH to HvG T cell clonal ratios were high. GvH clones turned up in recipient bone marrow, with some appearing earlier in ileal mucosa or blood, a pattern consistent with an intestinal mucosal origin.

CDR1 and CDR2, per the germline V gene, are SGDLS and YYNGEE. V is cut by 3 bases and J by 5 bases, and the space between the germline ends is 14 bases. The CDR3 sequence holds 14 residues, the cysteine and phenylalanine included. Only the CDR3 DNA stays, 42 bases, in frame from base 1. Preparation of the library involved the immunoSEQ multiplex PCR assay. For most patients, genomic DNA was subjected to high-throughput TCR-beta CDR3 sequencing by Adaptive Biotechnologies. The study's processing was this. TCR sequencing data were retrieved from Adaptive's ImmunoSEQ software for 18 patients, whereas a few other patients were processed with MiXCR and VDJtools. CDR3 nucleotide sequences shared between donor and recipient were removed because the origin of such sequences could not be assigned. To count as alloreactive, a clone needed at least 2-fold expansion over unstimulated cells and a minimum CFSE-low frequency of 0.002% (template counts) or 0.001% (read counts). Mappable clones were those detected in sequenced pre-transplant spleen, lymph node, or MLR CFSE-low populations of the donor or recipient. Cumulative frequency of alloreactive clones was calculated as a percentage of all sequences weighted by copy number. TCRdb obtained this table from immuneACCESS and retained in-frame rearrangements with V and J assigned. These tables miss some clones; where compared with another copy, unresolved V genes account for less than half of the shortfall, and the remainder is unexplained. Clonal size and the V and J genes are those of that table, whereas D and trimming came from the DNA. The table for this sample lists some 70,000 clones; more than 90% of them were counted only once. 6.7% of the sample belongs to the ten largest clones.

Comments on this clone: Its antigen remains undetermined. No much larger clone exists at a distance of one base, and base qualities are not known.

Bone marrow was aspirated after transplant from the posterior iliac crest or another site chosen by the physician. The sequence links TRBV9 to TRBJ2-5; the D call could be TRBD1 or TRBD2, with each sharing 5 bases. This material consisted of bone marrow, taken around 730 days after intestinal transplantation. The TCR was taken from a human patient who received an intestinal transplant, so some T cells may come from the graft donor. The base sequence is TGTGCCAGCAGCGAGGGGAGCGGTAGGGAGACCCAGTACTTC. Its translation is CASSEGSGRETQYF.